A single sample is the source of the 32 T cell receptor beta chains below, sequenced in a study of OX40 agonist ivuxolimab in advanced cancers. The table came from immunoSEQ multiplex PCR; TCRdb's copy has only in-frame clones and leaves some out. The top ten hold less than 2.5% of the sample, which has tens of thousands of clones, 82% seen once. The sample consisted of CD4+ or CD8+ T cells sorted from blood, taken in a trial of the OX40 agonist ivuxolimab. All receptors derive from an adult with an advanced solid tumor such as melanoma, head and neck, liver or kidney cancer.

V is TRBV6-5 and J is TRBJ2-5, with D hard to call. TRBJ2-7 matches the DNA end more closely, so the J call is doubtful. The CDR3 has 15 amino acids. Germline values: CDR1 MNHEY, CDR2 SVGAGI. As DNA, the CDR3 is TGTGCCAGCAGTTACGGCGGACCGGGCTCCTACGAGCAGTACTTC. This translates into CASSYGGPGSYEQYF.

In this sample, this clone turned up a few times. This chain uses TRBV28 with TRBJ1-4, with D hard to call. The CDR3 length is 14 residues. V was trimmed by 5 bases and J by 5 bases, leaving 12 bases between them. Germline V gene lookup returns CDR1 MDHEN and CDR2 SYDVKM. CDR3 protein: CASSTPDGNEKLFF. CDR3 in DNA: TGTGCCAGCAGTACTCCGGACGGGAATGAAAAACTGTTTTTT. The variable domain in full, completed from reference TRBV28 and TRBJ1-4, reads DVKVTQSSRYLVKRTGEKVFLECVQDMDHENMFWYRQDPGLGLRLIYFSYDVKMKEKGDIPEGYSVSREKKERFSLILESASTNQTSMYLCASSTPDGNEKLFFGSGTQLSVL.

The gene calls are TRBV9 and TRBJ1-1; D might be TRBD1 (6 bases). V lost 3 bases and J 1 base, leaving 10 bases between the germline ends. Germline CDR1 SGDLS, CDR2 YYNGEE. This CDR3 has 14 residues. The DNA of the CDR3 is TGTGCCAGCAGCGGGGGGCGGAAGAACACTGAAGCTTTCTTT. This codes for CASSGGRKNTEAFF.

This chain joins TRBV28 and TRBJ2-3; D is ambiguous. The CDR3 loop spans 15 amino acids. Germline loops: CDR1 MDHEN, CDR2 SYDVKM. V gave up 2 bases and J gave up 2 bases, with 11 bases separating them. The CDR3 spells CASSLRKGLTDTQYF. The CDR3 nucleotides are TGTGCCAGCAGTTTACGGAAGGGCCTCACAGATACGCAGTATTTT.

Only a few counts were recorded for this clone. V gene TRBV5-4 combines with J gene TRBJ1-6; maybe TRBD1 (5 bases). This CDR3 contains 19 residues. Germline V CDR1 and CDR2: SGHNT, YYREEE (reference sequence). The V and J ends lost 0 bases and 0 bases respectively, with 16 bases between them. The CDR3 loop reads CASSLERGLLGSYNSPLHF. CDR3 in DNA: TGTGCCAGCAGCTTGGAGCGGGGACTCCTAGGCTCCTATAATTCACCCCTCCACTTT.

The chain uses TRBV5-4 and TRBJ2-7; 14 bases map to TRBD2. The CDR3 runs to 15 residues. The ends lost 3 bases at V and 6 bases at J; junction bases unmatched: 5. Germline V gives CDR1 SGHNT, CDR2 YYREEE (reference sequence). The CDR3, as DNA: TGTGCCAGCAGCTGGGGGACTAGCGGGAGCGCCGAGCAGTACTTC. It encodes CASSWGTSGSAEQYF.

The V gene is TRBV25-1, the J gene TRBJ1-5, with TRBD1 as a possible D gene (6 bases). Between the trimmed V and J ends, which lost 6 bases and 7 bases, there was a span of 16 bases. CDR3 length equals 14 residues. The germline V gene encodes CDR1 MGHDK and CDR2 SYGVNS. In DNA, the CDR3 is TGTGCCAGCAGGGGAACAGGGTGGGGGCAGCCCCAGCATTTT. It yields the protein CASRGTGWGQPQHF. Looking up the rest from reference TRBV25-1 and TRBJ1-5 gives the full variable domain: EADIYQTPRYLVIGTGKKITLECSQTMGHDKMYWYQQDPGMELHLIHYSYGVNSTEKGDLSSESTVSRIRTEHFPLTLESARPSHTSQYLCASRGTGWGQPQHFGDGTRLSIL.

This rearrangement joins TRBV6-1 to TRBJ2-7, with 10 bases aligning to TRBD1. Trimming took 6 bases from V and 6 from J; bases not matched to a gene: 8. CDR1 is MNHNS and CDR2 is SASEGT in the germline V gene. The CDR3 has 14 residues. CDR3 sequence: CASSQDRGRGEQYF. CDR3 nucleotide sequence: TGTGCCAGCAGCCAAGACAGGGGGCGAGGCGAGCAGTACTTC.

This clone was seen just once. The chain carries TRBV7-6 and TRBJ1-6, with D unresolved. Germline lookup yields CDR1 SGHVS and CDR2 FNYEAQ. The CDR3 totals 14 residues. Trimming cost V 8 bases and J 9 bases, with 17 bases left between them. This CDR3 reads CASSFIMEGSPLHF. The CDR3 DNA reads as TGTGCCAGCTCCTTTATAATGGAAGGTTCACCCCTCCACTTT.

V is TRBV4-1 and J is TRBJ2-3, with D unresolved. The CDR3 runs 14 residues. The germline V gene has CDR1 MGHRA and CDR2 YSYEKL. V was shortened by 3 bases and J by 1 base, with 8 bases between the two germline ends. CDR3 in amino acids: CASSQGPRTDTQYF. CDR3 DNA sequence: TGCGCCAGCAGCCAGGGCCCTCGCACAGATACGCAGTATTTT.

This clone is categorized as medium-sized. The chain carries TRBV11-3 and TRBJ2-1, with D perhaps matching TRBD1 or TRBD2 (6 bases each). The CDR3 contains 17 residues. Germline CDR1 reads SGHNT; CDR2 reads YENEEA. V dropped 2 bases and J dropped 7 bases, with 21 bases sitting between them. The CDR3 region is CASSLRGGRSAGNEQFF. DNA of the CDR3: TGTGCCAGCAGCTTACGTGGGGGGCGCAGTGCAGGGAATGAGCAGTTCTTC. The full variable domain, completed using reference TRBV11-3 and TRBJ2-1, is EAGVVQSPRYKIIEKKQPVAFWCNPISGHNTLYWYLQNLGQGPELLIRYENEEAVDDSQLPKDRFSAERLKGVDSTLKIQPAELGDSAVYLCASSLRGGRSAGNEQFFGPGTRLTVL.

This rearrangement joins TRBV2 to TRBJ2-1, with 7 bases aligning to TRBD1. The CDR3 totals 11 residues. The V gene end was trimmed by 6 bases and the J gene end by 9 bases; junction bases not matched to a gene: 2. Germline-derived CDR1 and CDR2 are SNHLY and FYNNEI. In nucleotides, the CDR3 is TGTGCCAGCAGAGGGGGCGCTGAGCAGTTCTTC. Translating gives CASRGGAEQFF.

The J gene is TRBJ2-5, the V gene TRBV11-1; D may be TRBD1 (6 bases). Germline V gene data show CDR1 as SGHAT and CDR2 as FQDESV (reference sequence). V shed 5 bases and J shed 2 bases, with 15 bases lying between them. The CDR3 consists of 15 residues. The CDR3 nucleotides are TGTGCCAGCAGCATAAATACAGGGAATCAAGAGACCCAGTACTTC. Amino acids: CASSINTGNQETQYF.

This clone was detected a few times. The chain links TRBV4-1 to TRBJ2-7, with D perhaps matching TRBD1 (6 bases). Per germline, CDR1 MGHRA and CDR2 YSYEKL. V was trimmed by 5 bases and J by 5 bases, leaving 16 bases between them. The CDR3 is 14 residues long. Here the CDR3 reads CASSSRGVKNEQYF. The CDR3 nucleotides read TGCGCCAGCAGCAGCAGGGGCGTGAAGAACGAGCAGTACTTC.

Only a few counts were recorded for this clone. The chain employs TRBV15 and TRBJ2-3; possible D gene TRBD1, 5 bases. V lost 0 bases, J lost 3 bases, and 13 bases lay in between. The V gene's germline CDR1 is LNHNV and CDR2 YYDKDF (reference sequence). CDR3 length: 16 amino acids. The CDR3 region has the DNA TGTGCCACCAGCAGAGATCCCAGGGCCAAGACAGATACGCAGTATTTT. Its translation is CATSRDPRAKTDTQYF.

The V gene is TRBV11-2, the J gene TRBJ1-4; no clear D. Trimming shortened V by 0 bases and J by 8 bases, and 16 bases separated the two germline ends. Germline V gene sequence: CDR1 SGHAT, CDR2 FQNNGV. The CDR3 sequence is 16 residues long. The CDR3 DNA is TGTGCCAGCAGCTTAGACCTGGACCCAACGACAGAAAAACTGTTTTTT. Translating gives CASSLDLDPTTEKLFF.

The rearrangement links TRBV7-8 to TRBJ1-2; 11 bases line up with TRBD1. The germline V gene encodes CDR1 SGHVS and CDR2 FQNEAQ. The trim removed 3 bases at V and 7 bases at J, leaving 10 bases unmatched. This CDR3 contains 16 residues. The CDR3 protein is CASSFSLGTGGLGYTF. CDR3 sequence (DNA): TGTGCCAGCAGCTTTTCGTTGGGGACAGGGGGACTTGGCTACACCTTC.

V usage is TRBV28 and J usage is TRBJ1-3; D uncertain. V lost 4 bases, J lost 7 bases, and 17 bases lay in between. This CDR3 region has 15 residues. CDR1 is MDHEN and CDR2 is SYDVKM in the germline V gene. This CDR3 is CASSSPIPGWNTIYF. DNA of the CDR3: TGTGCCAGCAGTTCGCCTATTCCGGGATGGAACACCATATATTTT.

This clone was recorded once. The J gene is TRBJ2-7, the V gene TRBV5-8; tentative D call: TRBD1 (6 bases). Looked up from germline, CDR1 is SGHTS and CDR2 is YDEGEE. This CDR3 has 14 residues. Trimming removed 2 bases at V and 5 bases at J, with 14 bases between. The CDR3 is CASSLNGRGHEQYF. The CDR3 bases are TGTGCCAGCAGCTTAAATGGCAGGGGCCACGAGCAGTACTTC.

CDR3 region: CSVRDSTDTQYF. As DNA, the CDR3 is TGCAGCGTTAGGGACAGCACAGATACGCAGTATTTT. The chain links TRBV29-1 to TRBJ2-3; D assignment may be TRBD1 or TRBD2 (5 bases each). CDR3 length: 12 residues. Per germline, CDR1 SQVTM and CDR2 ANQGSEA. V lost 5 bases and J 0 bases, leaving 6 bases between the germline ends.

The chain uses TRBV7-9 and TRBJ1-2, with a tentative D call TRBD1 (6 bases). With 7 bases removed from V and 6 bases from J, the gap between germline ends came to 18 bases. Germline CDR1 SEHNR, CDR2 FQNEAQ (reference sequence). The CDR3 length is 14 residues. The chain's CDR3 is CASTTGPPAHGYTF. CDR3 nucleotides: TGTGCCAGCACCACAGGGCCTCCTGCACATGGCTACACCTTC.

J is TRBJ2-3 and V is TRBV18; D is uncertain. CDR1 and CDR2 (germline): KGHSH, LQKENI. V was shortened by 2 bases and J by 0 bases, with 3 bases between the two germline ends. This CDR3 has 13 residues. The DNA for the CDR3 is TGTGCCAGCTCACCAGTTAGCACAGATACGCAGTATTTT. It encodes CASSPVSTDTQYF. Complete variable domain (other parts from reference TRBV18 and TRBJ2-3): NAGVMQNPRHLVRRRGQEARLRCSPMKGHSHVYWYRQLPEEGLKFMVYLQKENIIDESGMPKERFSAEFPKEGPSILRIQQVVRGDSAAYFCASSPVSTDTQYFGPGTRLTVL.

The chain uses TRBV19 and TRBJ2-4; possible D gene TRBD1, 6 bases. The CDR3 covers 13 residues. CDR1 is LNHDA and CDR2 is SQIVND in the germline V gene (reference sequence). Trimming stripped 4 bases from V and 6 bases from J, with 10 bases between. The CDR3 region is CASSTTGRNIQYF. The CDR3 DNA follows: TGTGCCAGTAGTACGACAGGTAGAAACATTCAGTACTTC.

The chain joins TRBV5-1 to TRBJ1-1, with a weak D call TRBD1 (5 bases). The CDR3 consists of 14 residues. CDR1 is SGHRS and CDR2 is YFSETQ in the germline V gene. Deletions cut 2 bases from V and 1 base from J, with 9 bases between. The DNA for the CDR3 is TGCGCCAGCAGCTTTACGGGGGGGAACACTGAAGCTTTCTTT. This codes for CASSFTGGNTEAFF.

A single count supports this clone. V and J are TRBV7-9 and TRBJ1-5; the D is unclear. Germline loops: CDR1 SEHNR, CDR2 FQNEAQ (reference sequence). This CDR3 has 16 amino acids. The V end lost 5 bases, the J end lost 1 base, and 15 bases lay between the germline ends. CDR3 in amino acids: CASSPSGGISNQPQHF. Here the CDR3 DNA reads TGTGCCAGCAGCCCCAGCGGTGGGATCAGCAATCAGCCCCAGCATTTT.

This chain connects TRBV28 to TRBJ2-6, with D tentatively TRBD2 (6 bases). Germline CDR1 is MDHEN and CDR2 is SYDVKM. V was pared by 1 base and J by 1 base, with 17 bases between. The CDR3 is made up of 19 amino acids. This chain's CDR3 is CASSLLAGFGLSGANVLTF. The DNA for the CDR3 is TGTGCCAGCAGTTTATTGGCGGGGTTTGGCCTGTCTGGGGCCAACGTCCTGACTTTC.

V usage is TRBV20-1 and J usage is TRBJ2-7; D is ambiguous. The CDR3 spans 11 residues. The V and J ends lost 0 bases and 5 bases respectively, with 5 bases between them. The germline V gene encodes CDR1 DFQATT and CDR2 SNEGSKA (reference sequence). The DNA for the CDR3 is TGCAGTGCTAGAGATCCTCACGAGCAGTACTTC. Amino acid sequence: CSARDPHEQYF.

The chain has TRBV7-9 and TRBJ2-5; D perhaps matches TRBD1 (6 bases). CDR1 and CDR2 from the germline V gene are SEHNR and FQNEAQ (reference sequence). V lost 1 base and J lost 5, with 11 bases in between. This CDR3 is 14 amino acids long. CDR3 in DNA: TGTGCCAGCAGCTTAGTGGGGGCTAGCGAGACCCAGTACTTC. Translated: CASSLVGASETQYF.

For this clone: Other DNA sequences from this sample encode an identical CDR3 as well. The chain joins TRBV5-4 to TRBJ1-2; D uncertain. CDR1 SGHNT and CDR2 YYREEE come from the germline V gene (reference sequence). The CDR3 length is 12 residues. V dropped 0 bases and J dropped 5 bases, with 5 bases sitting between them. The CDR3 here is CASSLESYGYTF. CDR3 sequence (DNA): TGTGCCAGCAGCTTGGAAAGTTATGGCTACACCTTC.

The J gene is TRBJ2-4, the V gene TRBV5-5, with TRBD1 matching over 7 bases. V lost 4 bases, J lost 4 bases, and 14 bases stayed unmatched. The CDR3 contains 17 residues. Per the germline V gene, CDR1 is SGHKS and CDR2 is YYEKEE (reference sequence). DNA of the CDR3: TGTGCCAGCAGCCCGACTGACAGGGTCCAGTTGAAAAACATTCAGTACTTC. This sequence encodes CASSPTDRVQLKNIQYF.

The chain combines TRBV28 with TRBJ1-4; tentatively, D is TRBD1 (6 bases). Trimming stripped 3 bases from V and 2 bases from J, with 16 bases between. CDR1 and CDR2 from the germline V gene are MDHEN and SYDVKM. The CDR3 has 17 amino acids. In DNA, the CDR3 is TGTGCCAGCAGTTTTTCTAGCAGGGGTAACACTAATGAAAAACTGTTTTTT. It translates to CASSFSSRGNTNEKLFF.

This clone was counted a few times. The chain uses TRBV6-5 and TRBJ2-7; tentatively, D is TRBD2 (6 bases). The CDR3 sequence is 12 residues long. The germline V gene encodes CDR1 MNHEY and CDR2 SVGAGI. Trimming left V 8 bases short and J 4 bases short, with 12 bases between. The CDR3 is CASQRREYEQYF. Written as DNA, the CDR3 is TGTGCCAGCCAACGTCGGGAGTACGAGCAGTACTTC.